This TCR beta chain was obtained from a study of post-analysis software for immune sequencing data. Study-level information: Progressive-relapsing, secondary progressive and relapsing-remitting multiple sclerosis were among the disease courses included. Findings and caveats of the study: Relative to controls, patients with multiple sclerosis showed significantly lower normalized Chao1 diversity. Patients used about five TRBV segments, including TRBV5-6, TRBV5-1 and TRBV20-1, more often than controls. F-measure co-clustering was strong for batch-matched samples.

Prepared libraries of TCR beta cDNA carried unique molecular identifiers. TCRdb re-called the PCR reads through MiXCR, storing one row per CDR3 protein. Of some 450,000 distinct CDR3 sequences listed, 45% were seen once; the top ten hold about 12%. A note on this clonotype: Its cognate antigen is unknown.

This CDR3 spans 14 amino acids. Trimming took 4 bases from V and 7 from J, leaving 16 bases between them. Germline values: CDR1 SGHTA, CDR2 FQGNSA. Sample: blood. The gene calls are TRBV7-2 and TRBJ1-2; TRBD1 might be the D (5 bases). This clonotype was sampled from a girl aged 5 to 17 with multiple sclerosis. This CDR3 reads CASSSTSGIRGYTF. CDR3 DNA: TGTGCCAGCAGCTCTACTTCAGGGATACGTGGCTACACCTTC.